This T cell receptor beta chain was identified during a study of T cell responses to AZD1222 COVID-19 vaccine. Germline V gene data show CDR1 as SGDLS and CDR2 as YYNGEE. J gave up 8 bases and V 5 bases, and 9 bases lay outside the gene matches. This CDR3 region has 13 residues. Measured with immunoSEQ multiplex PCR; TCRdb has only the in-frame clones, and not every one. This table has 100,000 to 150,000 clones, around 89% appearing once. Study-wide results and limits: Unmutated variant regions reportedly attract nearly half of all spike-specific TCRs.

As concerns this clone: What it binds is unknown.

Sequenced material: peripheral blood, taken on day 0 of AZD1222 vaccination. V is TRBV9 and J is TRBJ1-2; 7 bases match TRBD1. This clonotype was obtained from an adult in good health. In DNA, the CDR3 is TGTGCCAGCAGAGCGCAGGGGGGAGTGGGCTACACCTTC. Its protein product is CASRAQGGVGYTF.